This T cell receptor (beta chain) originates from a study of T cell responses to AZD1222 COVID-19 vaccine. Study-level results: Seropositivity was recorded at baseline in only 5 or 6 AZD1222 recipients. Breadth and depth of Spike-specific TCRs rose after two AZD1222 doses. Unmutated variant regions are reportedly targeted by nearly half of spike-specific TCRs. Along spike, vaccine-associated CD4 TCRs were found throughout, with dominance at 160-218 and 743-854.

This clone was counted a few times. Its antigen is not known. Trimming pared 9 bases from V and 0 bases from J, leaving 18 bases between. Germline CDR1 LNHDA, CDR2 SQIVND (reference sequence). CDR3 length equals 16 residues. The repertoire was sequenced with immunoSEQ multiplex PCR; TCRdb's copy has only in-frame clones and lacks some. The sample lists some 85,000 clones, about 85% occurring once. This TCR came from an adult in good health. This sequence joins TRBV19 and TRBJ1-3; maybe TRBD1 (6 bases). Sequenced here: peripheral blood, sampled on day 0 of AZD1222 vaccination. The CDR3 spells CASGPGTLASGNTIYF. DNA for the CDR3: TGTGCCAGCGGTCCCGGGACATTAGCCTCTGGAAACACCATATATTTT.